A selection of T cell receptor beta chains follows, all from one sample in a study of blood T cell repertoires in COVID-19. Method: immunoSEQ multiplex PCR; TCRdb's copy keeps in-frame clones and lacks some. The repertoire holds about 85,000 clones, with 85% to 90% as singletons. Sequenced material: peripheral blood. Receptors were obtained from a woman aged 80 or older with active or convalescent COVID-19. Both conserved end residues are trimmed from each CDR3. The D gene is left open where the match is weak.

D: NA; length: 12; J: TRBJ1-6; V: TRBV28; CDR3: ASRQPSYNSPLH
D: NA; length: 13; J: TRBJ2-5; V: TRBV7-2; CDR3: ASSLNGGRGETQY
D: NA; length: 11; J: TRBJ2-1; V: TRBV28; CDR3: ASSSTGLGEQF
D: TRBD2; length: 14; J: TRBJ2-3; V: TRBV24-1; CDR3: ATSDMTGLSTDTQY
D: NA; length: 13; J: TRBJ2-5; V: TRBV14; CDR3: ASSQPGVGRETQY
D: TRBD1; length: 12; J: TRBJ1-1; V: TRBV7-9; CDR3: ASNTGVRNTEAF
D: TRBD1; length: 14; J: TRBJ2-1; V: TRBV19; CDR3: ASSNTGTGGYNEQF
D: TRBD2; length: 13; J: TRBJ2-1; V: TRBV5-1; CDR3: ASSSTSGTYNEQF
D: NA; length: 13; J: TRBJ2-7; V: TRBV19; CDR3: ASSGRRALWSEQY
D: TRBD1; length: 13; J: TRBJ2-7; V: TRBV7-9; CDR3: ASSGTTGNVYEQY
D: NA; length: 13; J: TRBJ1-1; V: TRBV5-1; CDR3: ASSLYSQGNTEAF
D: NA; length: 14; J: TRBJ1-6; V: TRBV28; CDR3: ASSRAGQGNYSPLH
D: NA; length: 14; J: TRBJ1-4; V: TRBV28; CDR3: ASSLTGTMGDEKLF
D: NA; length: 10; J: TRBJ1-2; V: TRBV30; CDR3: AWSGTRAGYT
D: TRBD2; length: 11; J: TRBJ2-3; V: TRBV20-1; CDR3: SASLAGVATQY
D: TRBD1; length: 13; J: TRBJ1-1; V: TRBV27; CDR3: ASSHGRDRVVEAF